The rows below give T cell receptor beta chains drawn from one sample of a study of T cell responses to AZD1222 COVID-19 vaccine. Sequencing used immunoSEQ multiplex PCR; TCRdb keeps in-frame clones, though not all of them. The repertoire has some 130,000 clones, about 90% of them found once; the top ten carry roughly 20%. The specimen was peripheral blood, collected on day 0 of MenACWY control vaccination. Every receptor here comes from an adult in good health. CDR3s include the opening cysteine and the closing phenylalanine or tryptophan. A D gene is named only where the DNA matches it firmly. Clone sizes are given selectively: once, few, many, or a class where the clone is expanded.

len: 14; abundance: NA; v_gene: TRBV6-5; d_gene: TRBD1; j_gene: TRBJ2-1; CDR3nt: TGTGCCAGCAGGAAACAGGGGGCGCTTAATGAGCAGTTCTTC; CDR3aa: CASRKQGALNEQFF
len: 15; abundance: NA; v_gene: TRBV6-5; d_gene: NA; j_gene: TRBJ2-2; CDR3nt: TGTGCCAGCAACCGGGGAGGGGGCGGCACCGGGGAGCTGTTTTTT; CDR3aa: CASNRGGGGTGELFF
len: 14; abundance: NA; v_gene: TRBV7-2; d_gene: NA; j_gene: TRBJ1-5; CDR3nt: TGTGCCAGCAGCTTAGGCAGGACTAATCAGCCCCAGCATTTT; CDR3aa: CASSLGRTNQPQHF
len: 14; abundance: NA; v_gene: TRBV3-1/TRBV3-2; d_gene: NA; j_gene: TRBJ2-5; CDR3nt: TGTGCCAGCAGCCAAGAGAGGTACCAAGAGACCCAGTACTTC; CDR3aa: CASSQERYQETQYF
len: 15; abundance: NA; v_gene: TRBV30; d_gene: NA; j_gene: TRBJ1-5; CDR3nt: TGTGCCTGGAGCGGCCGGGGGACCTGGAGCCAGCCCCAGCATTTT; CDR3aa: CAWSGRGTWSQPQHF
len: 18; abundance: NA; v_gene: TRBV5-5; d_gene: TRBD1; j_gene: TRBJ1-2; CDR3nt: TGTGCCAGCAGCTTGGTAGGACAGGGGGCGATGGTGAGAATTGGCTACACCTTC; CDR3aa: CASSLVGQGAMVRIGYTF
len: 12; abundance: few; v_gene: TRBV11-2; d_gene: NA; j_gene: TRBJ1-3; CDR3nt: TGTGCCAGCAGCTACGCCGGAAACACCATATATTTT; CDR3aa: CASSYAGNTIYF
len: 16; abundance: NA; v_gene: TRBV11-2; d_gene: TRBD2; j_gene: TRBJ2-7; CDR3nt: TGTGCCAGCAGCTTAGTTGGTAGCGGGAACTCCTACGAGCAGTACTTC; CDR3aa: CASSLVGSGNSYEQYF
len: 13; abundance: few; v_gene: TRBV3-1/TRBV3-2; d_gene: NA; j_gene: TRBJ2-7; CDR3nt: TGTGCCAGCAGCCATCGACAGGCTCCCGAGCAGTACTTC; CDR3aa: CASSHRQAPEQYF
len: 16; abundance: few; v_gene: TRBV28; d_gene: TRBD1; j_gene: TRBJ1-5; CDR3nt: TGTGCCAGCAGTCAGGATAGACAGGGAGGGCATCAGCCCCAGCATTTT; CDR3aa: CASSQDRQGGHQPQHF
len: 15; abundance: NA; v_gene: TRBV5-1; d_gene: NA; j_gene: TRBJ1-1; CDR3nt: TGCGCCAGCAGCTTGCCCTCAGGGTTCTATCCTGAAGCTTTCTTT; CDR3aa: CASSLPSGFYPEAFF
len: 18; abundance: NA; v_gene: TRBV23-1; d_gene: NA; j_gene: TRBJ2-2; CDR3nt: TGCGCCAGCACCTCAACGGGGCATGGGGCCTTTAACACCGGGGAGCTGTTTTTT; CDR3aa: CASTSTGHGAFNTGELFF
len: 14; abundance: NA; v_gene: TRBV19; d_gene: NA; j_gene: TRBJ1-2; CDR3nt: TGTGCCAGTAGGTTCGGGGGCACTAACTATGGCTACACCTTC; CDR3aa: CASRFGGTNYGYTF
len: 14; abundance: NA; v_gene: TRBV9; d_gene: NA; j_gene: TRBJ2-3; CDR3nt: TGTGCCAGCAGCGTAGAACTACACACAGATACGCAGTATTTT; CDR3aa: CASSVELHTDTQYF
len: 15; abundance: NA; v_gene: TRBV6-2/TRBV6-3; d_gene: NA; j_gene: TRBJ2-5; CDR3nt: TGTGCCAGCAGTACTGGGACTTGGGGGGTTGGGACCCAGTACTTC; CDR3aa: CASSTGTWGVGTQYF
len: 14; abundance: once; v_gene: TRBV15; d_gene: NA; j_gene: TRBJ1-6; CDR3nt: TGTGCCACCAGCAGACAGGGAACGAGGTCACCCCTCCACTTT; CDR3aa: CATSRQGTRSPLHF
len: 11; abundance: once; v_gene: TRBV19; d_gene: NA; j_gene: TRBJ2-7; CDR3nt: TGTGCCAGTACCGGGGGAGCGGAGCAGTACTTC; CDR3aa: CASTGGAEQYF
len: 12; abundance: NA; v_gene: TRBV19; d_gene: NA; j_gene: TRBJ2-7; CDR3nt: TGTGTAGTGGCGGGCTACTCCTACGAGCAGTACTTC; CDR3aa: CVVAGYSYEQYF
len: 13; abundance: NA; v_gene: TRBV14; d_gene: NA; j_gene: TRBJ1-1; CDR3nt: TGTGCCAGCAGCCAAAAATATTTCTCTGAAGCTTTCTTT; CDR3aa: CASSQKYFSEAFF
len: 16; abundance: once; v_gene: TRBV19; d_gene: TRBD2; j_gene: TRBJ2-1; CDR3nt: TGTGCCAGTAGTAGCAAAGTAGCGGGATCCTACAATGAGCAGTTCTTC; CDR3aa: CASSSKVAGSYNEQFF
len: 14; abundance: NA; v_gene: TRBV6-1; d_gene: NA; j_gene: TRBJ2-7; CDR3nt: TGTGCCAGCAGTGAAGGGCTCAGCCTCTACGAGCAGTACTTC; CDR3aa: CASSEGLSLYEQYF
len: 13; abundance: NA; v_gene: TRBV7-9; d_gene: NA; j_gene: TRBJ1-1; CDR3nt: TGTGCCAGCAAGCTTAACCCTGGCACTGAAGCTTTCTTT; CDR3aa: CASKLNPGTEAFF
len: 13; abundance: NA; v_gene: TRBV5-4; d_gene: NA; j_gene: TRBJ2-1; CDR3nt: TGTGCCAGCAGCTTGTACCACTACAATGAGCAGTTCTTC; CDR3aa: CASSLYHYNEQFF
len: 15; abundance: NA; v_gene: TRBV5-1; d_gene: NA; j_gene: TRBJ1-3; CDR3nt: TGCGCCAGCAGCTTGGGTCGGAGCTCTGGAAACACCATATATTTT; CDR3aa: CASSLGRSSGNTIYF
len: 16; abundance: NA; v_gene: TRBV19; d_gene: TRBD2; j_gene: TRBJ2-7; CDR3nt: TGTGCCAGTAGCACACTGGGGGGGGAGAGGTCCTACGAGCAGTACTTC; CDR3aa: CASSTLGGERSYEQYF
len: 15; abundance: NA; v_gene: TRBV3-1/TRBV3-2; d_gene: NA; j_gene: TRBJ2-7; CDR3nt: TGTGCCAGCAGCCAACGGGGACATGGAGGATACGAGCAGTACTTC; CDR3aa: CASSQRGHGGYEQYF
len: 15; abundance: NA; v_gene: TRBV11-2; d_gene: TRBD2; j_gene: TRBJ2-3; CDR3nt: TGTGCCAGCAGCTTCGCTAGCGGACGCACAGATACGCAGTATTTT; CDR3aa: CASSFASGRTDTQYF
len: 16; abundance: NA; v_gene: TRBV3-1/TRBV3-2; d_gene: NA; j_gene: TRBJ2-7; CDR3nt: TGTGCCAGCAGCCGCCAAGGTGGAGGCTCCGGATACGAGCAGTACTTC; CDR3aa: CASSRQGGGSGYEQYF
len: 13; abundance: NA; v_gene: TRBV10-3; d_gene: TRBD2; j_gene: TRBJ2-5; CDR3nt: TGTGCCATCAGTCGGGAGGGCAGGGAGACCCAGTACTTC; CDR3aa: CAISREGRETQYF
len: 11; abundance: NA; v_gene: TRBV7-2; d_gene: NA; j_gene: TRBJ2-7; CDR3nt: TGTGCCAGCAGCTTGAGGGGGTCTCAGTACTTC; CDR3aa: CASSLRGSQYF
len: 13; abundance: NA; v_gene: TRBV6-5; d_gene: NA; j_gene: TRBJ1-4; CDR3nt: TGTGCCAGCCAGACAACTTGGGACGAAAAACTGTTTTTT; CDR3aa: CASQTTWDEKLFF
len: 16; abundance: NA; v_gene: TRBV28; d_gene: NA; j_gene: TRBJ2-2; CDR3nt: TGTGCCAGCAGTTTATACGGGAACTCGAACACCGGGGAGCTGTTTTTT; CDR3aa: CASSLYGNSNTGELFF
len: 15; abundance: NA; v_gene: TRBV18; d_gene: TRBD1; j_gene: TRBJ1-1; CDR3nt: TGTGCCAGCTCACCGGCGGGACAGGGTAAAACTGAAGCTTTCTTT; CDR3aa: CASSPAGQGKTEAFF
len: 14; abundance: NA; v_gene: TRBV3-1/TRBV3-2; d_gene: TRBD1; j_gene: TRBJ1-6; CDR3nt: TGTGCCAGCAGCACTAGACAGGGGGGATCACCCCTCCACTTT; CDR3aa: CASSTRQGGSPLHF
len: 14; abundance: few; v_gene: TRBV5-1; d_gene: NA; j_gene: TRBJ2-3; CDR3nt: TGCGCCAGTAAATACGGCTCTAGCACAGATACGCAGTATTTT; CDR3aa: CASKYGSSTDTQYF
len: 12; abundance: NA; v_gene: TRBV6-5; d_gene: NA; j_gene: TRBJ1-6; CDR3nt: TGTGCCAGCAGTCCGTACGGTTCACCCCTCCACTTT; CDR3aa: CASSPYGSPLHF
len: 16; abundance: NA; v_gene: TRBV9; d_gene: TRBD1; j_gene: TRBJ2-7; CDR3nt: TGTGCCAGCAGCGCCACAGGGGGGCTTAGGTTGTACGAGCAGTACTTC; CDR3aa: CASSATGGLRLYEQYF
len: 13; abundance: NA; v_gene: TRBV24-1; d_gene: NA; j_gene: TRBJ1-1; CDR3nt: TGTGCCACCAGTGATTTCTTGTCAACTGAAGCTTTCTTT; CDR3aa: CATSDFLSTEAFF
len: 12; abundance: NA; v_gene: TRBV10-3; d_gene: TRBD2; j_gene: TRBJ2-7; CDR3nt: TGTGCCAATCGGGAGGGGGAGGGGGAGCAGTACTTC; CDR3aa: CANREGEGEQYF
len: 15; abundance: NA; v_gene: TRBV15; d_gene: TRBD1; j_gene: TRBJ1-5; CDR3nt: TGTGCCACCAGCAGAGGCCTAGACAGGGGACAGCCCCAGCATTTT; CDR3aa: CATSRGLDRGQPQHF
len: 14; abundance: NA; v_gene: TRBV27; d_gene: TRBD1; j_gene: TRBJ1-2; CDR3nt: TGTGCCAGCAGAAAGGGGGCTGAGGACTATGGCTACACCTTC; CDR3aa: CASRKGAEDYGYTF
len: 18; abundance: NA; v_gene: TRBV11-2; d_gene: TRBD2; j_gene: TRBJ2-3; CDR3nt: TGTGCCAGCAGCTTAAGTACCGGGACTAGCGGGTACACAGATACGCAGTATTTT; CDR3aa: CASSLSTGTSGYTDTQYF
len: 14; abundance: once; v_gene: TRBV6-6; d_gene: NA; j_gene: TRBJ2-2; CDR3nt: TGTGCCAGCAGTTATAAAGGGGTCAGCGGGGAGCTGTTTTTT; CDR3aa: CASSYKGVSGELFF
len: 15; abundance: NA; v_gene: TRBV3-1/TRBV3-2; d_gene: NA; j_gene: TRBJ2-1; CDR3nt: TGTGCCAGCAGCCAAGTTTTGGGGAGTTGGAATGAGCAGTTCTTC; CDR3aa: CASSQVLGSWNEQFF
len: 17; abundance: NA; v_gene: TRBV6-1; d_gene: TRBD2; j_gene: TRBJ2-3; CDR3nt: TGTGCCAGCAGTGAAGTTTTGGCTAGCGGGGGGGGAGATACGCAGTATTTT; CDR3aa: CASSEVLASGGGDTQYF
len: 18; abundance: NA; v_gene: TRBV12-1; d_gene: NA; j_gene: TRBJ2-3; CDR3nt: TGTGCCAGCAGCCCCAGGGCCATCTGCGGGAGTGGGACAGATACGCAGTATTTT; CDR3aa: CASSPRAICGSGTDTQYF
len: 15; abundance: NA; v_gene: TRBV7-8; d_gene: NA; j_gene: TRBJ1-2; CDR3nt: TGTGCCAGCAGCTTAGAGTCAGGGGCCCTCTATGGCTACACCTTC; CDR3aa: CASSLESGALYGYTF